This TCR beta chain was captured by sequencing in a study of blood T cell repertoires in COVID-19. Study-wide background: From the United States, Italy and Spain came samples of acute and convalescent COVID-19. PBMCs, B-cell-depleted T cells, or T cells provided the cDNA or gDNA that made up the material.

Germline V gives CDR1 MDHEN, CDR2 SYDVKM. V was trimmed by 3 bases and J by 11 bases, leaving 13 bases between them. CDR3 size: 12 residues. The authors' processing: Amplifying reference gene primers gave estimates of nucleated cell counts. The table came from immunoSEQ multiplex PCR; TCRdb's copy has only in-frame clones and leaves some out. V, J and clone size were drawn from that table, and D and trimming were deduced from the DNA. The sample holds roughly 110,000 clones; about 90% are singletons and the top ten take over 1%. The chain recombines TRBV28 with TRBJ1-1; possibly TRBD1 for D (6 bases). The specimen sequenced was peripheral blood. The origin of this receptor is a woman aged 25 to 39 with acute or convalescent COVID-19. The DNA of the CDR3 is TGTGCCAGCAGTTTCGCAAACAGGGTCGCTTTCTTT. This translates into CASSFANRVAFF.